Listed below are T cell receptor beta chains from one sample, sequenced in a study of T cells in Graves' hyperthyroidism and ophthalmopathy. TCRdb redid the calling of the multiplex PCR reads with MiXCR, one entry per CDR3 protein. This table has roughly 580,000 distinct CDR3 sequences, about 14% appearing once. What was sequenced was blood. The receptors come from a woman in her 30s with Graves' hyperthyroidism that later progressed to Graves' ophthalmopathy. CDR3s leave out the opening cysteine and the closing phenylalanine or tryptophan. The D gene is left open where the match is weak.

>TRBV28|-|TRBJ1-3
ASSSGPSSGNTIY
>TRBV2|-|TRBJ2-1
ASSADRSSYNEQF
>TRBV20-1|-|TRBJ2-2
SAPGDPGTGELF
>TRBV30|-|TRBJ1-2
AWSPGANYGYT
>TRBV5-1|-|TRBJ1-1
ASSLGNRDIHTEAF
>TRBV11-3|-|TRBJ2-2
TSSLTANTGELF
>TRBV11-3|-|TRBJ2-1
ASSLSQRPNEQF
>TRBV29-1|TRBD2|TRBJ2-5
GVRRSGSSAETQY
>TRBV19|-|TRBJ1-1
ASSTGFDSMNTEAF
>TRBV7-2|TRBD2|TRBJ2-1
ASSLNGGRGLEQS
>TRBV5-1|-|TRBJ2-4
ASMGLQQDLAKNIQY
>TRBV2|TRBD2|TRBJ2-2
ASGGLAGADGELF
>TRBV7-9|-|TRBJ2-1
AIQKGDEQF
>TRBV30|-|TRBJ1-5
AQGGEGDQPQH